The clone carrying this T cell receptor beta chain appeared a few times. Its specificity is not known. The data stem from a study of CD8 T cells in ankylosing spondylitis. General study findings and limits: There was a TCR beta motif, made of 7 to 9 highly homologous variants, that appeared characteristic of ankylosing spondylitis blood.

V was pared by 5 bases and J by 7 bases, with 11 bases of the junction left unmatched. The CDR3 contains 15 residues. The germline V gene has CDR1 SQVTM and CDR2 ANQGSEA. Quantitative molecular-barcoded 5'-RACE generated the TCR beta libraries. TCRdb re-derived calls from the 5' RACE reads in MiXCR, one entry per CDR3 protein. The table lists 750,000 to 850,000 distinct CDR3 sequences, about an eighth of them singletons, with about 0.5% in the top ten. The sample taken for sequencing was blood, either unsorted or a sorted T cell fraction (not recorded which). The sequence was obtained from a male donor with ankylosing spondylitis. The chain is built from TRBV29-1 and TRBJ1-2, with 12 bases identical to TRBD1. Here the CDR3 reads CSVLPTGQGAFGYTF. Written as DNA, the CDR3 is TGCAGCGTTCTACCAACGGGACAGGGGGCTTTTGGCTACACCTTC.